These T cell receptor beta chains were read from a single sample in a study of CD8 T cells in Susac syndrome. TCRdb re-derived calls from the immunoSEQ multiplex PCR reads in MiXCR, one entry per CDR3 protein. This table has 100,000 to 150,000 distinct CDR3 sequences, around 95% appearing once. Sequencing was carried out using CD8+ T cells from PBMCs. The receptors derive from a human donor with Susac syndrome. Both conserved end residues are part of each CDR3. The D gene is left open where the match is weak.

J gene: TRBJ2-7
V gene: TRBV6-6
D gene: NA
CDR3 DNA: TGTGCCAGCAGGGACCAGACTTACTCCTACGAGCAGTACTTC
CDR3 protein: CASRDQTYSYEQYF

J gene: TRBJ1-1
V gene: TRBV11-2
D gene: NA
CDR3 DNA: TGTGCCAGCAGGCACAGGGCTAGAAGGGACACTGAAGCTTTCTTT
CDR3 protein: CASRHRARRDTEAFF

J gene: TRBJ2-7
V gene: TRBV4-2
D gene: NA
CDR3 DNA: TGTGCCAGCAGCTCCCGGCCCCTATGGGGCCTCACCTACGAGCAGTACTTC
CDR3 protein: CASSSRPLWGLTYEQYF

J gene: TRBJ2-5
V gene: TRBV3-1
D gene: TRBD2
CDR3 DNA: TGTGCCAGCAGCCAAGAGGCGGGGGGGCAAGAGACCCAGTACTTC
CDR3 protein: CASSQEAGGQETQYF

J gene: TRBJ2-7
V gene: TRBV5-1
D gene: TRBD2
CDR3 DNA: TGCGCCAGCAGCCCCTCTTCGGGACTAGACTCCTACGAGCAGTACTTC
CDR3 protein: CASSPSSGLDSYEQYF

J gene: TRBJ2-5
V gene: TRBV20-1
D gene: NA
CDR3 DNA: TGCAGTGCTAGATACCCGAGGGGAGGAGAGACCCAGTACTTC
CDR3 protein: CSARYPRGGETQYF

J gene: TRBJ2-1
V gene: TRBV12-3/TRBV12-4
D gene: TRBD2
CDR3 DNA: TGTGCCAGCAGTTTAGACGGGGGGGCCTACAATGAGCAGTTCTTC
CDR3 protein: CASSLDGGAYNEQFF

J gene: TRBJ2-2
V gene: TRBV19
D gene: NA
CDR3 DNA: TGTGCCAGTAGTATAGTAGCTCCCGGCACCGGGGAGCTGTTTTTT
CDR3 protein: CASSIVAPGTGELFF

J gene: TRBJ2-7
V gene: TRBV29-1
D gene: TRBD2
CDR3 DNA: TGCAGCGTGGGGACTAGCGGGAGGGAAACCTACGAGCAGTACTTC
CDR3 protein: CSVGTSGRETYEQYF

J gene: TRBJ1-5
V gene: TRBV19
D gene: NA
CDR3 DNA: TGTGCCAGTAGTATAATTCGGGAAGATCAGCCCCAGCATTTT
CDR3 protein: CASSIIREDQPQHF

J gene: TRBJ1-4
V gene: TRBV14
D gene: NA
CDR3 DNA: TGTGCCAGCAGCCAAGTCCAGGCTAATGAAAAACTGTTTTTT
CDR3 protein: CASSQVQANEKLFF